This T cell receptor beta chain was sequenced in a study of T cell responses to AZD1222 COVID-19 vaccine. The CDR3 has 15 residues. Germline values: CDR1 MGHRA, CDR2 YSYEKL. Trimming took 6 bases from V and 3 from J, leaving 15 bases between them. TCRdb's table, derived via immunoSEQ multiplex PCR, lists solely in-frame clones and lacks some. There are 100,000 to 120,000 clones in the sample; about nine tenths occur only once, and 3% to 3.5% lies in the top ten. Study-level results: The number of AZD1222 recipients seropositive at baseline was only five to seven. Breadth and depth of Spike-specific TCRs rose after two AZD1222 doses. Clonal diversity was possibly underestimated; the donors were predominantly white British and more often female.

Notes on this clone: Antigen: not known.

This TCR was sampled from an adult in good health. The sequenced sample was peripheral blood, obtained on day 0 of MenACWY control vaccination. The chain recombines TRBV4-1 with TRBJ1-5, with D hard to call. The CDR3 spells CASRGYMGNNQPQHF. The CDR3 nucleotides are TGCGCCAGCAGGGGTTATATGGGAAACAATCAGCCCCAGCATTTT.